One and the same sample provided the 32 T cell receptor beta chains below, sequenced in a study of T-cell reconstitution after alpha-beta-depleted transplantation in children (dated by TCRdb to the mid-2010s). Libraries were built with PCR. The instrument given in TCRdb is Illumina HiSeq 2500. Molecular barcoding was employed in the preparation of TCR libraries, with unique molecular identifiers being used to normalize TCRbeta repertoire quantification. The raw public reads went through TCRdb reprocessing: fastp at Q25, MiXCR clone calling, in-frame beta chains kept. Rows are unified per CDR3 protein, each entry keeping the most common DNA and genes. For this sample there are about 300,000 distinct CDR3 sequences; over 7.5% appear just once. The ten largest clones add up to 9.1% of the sample. Results the study describes overall, beyond this receptor: The frequencies of hyperexpanded clones fell over the following months, and after one year, T-cell counts and TCRbeta diversity were mostly attributed to newly produced T cells.

Reading the label with the study, this specimen's treatment or condition is: allogeneic hematopoietic cell transplantation with graft depleted of TCRalphabeta T cells and CD19 B cells. No antigen has been assigned to these receptors. The sample consisted of peripheral blood, taken 360 days after TCRalphabeta/CD19-depleted stem cell transplant. The receptors come from a female patient aged 2-9 years who had a stem cell transplant for Fanconi anemia, so the T cells may come from the graft donor.

There are a few counts of this clonotype. The chain carries TRBV7-9 and TRBJ2-3; D possibly corresponds to TRBD1 (6 bases). This CDR3 has 12 residues. CDR1 and CDR2 (germline): SEHNR, FQNEAQ (reference sequence). Between the trimmed V and J ends, which lost 5 bases and 10 bases, there was a span of 13 bases. The CDR3 spells CASSITGLSQYF. The CDR3 DNA is TGTGCCAGCAGCATAACAGGGTTATCGCAGTATTTT. Drawing the rest from reference TRBV7-9 and TRBJ2-3, the complete variable domain is DTGVSQNPRHKITKRGQNVTFRCDPISEHNRLYWYRQTLGQGPEFLTYFQNEAQLEKSRLLSDRFSAERPKGSFSTLEIQRTEQGDSAMYLCASSITGLSQYFGPGTRLTVL.

Turning to this clonotype: The conserved closing phenylalanine or tryptophan is absent in this CDR3, likely reflecting a read error. The chain couples TRBV5-1 to TRBJ2-3, with 11 nucleotides matching TRBD2. Germline lookup yields CDR1 SGHRS and CDR2 YFSETQ. The trim removed 2 bases at V and 0 bases at J, leaving 5 bases unmatched. The CDR3 is 17 residues long. CDR3 DNA sequence: TGCGCCAGCAGCTTACGACTAGCGGGAACTAGCACAGATACGCAGTATTCT. It codes for CASSLRLAGTSTDTQYS.

This clonotype showed up many times. J is TRBJ1-1 and V is TRBV7-2, with D unclear. Germline CDR1 SGHTA, CDR2 FQGNSA. The CDR3 consists of 10 residues. V lost 5 bases and J lost 8, with 6 bases in between. Here the CDR3 DNA reads TGTGCCAGCAGCCCCTTAGAAGCTTTCTTT. This encodes CASSPLEAFF.

A remark on this clonotype: A read error is possible here, since a much larger clone lies one base away. This rearrangement joins TRBV12-3 or TRBV12-4 to TRBJ1-5; D unresolved. There are 15 residues in the CDR3. CDR3 protein: CACSLPENSNQPQHF. CDR3 nucleotide sequence: TGTGCCTGCAGTTTACCAGAAAATAGCAATCAGCCCCAGCATTTT.

This clonotype has a handful of counts. In nucleotides, the CDR3 is TGTGCCAGCAGTTTATTGGACCCCCAGGCGACAGATACGCAGTATTTT. This sequence encodes CASSLLDPQATDTQYF. The chain carries TRBV27 and TRBJ2-3; no clear D gene. This CDR3 spans 16 amino acids. V lost 1 base to trimming and J lost 3 bases, with 14 bases between them. Germline assignment: CDR1 MNHEY and CDR2 SMNVEV (reference sequence).

This clonotype was detected many times. This chain joins TRBV2 and TRBJ1-1, with D possibly matching TRBD1 (5 bases). The germline V and J ends were trimmed by 3 bases and 6 bases, with 8 bases remaining between them. The CDR3 extends over 12 amino acids. Germline V gene data show CDR1 as SNHLY and CDR2 as FYNNEI. CDR3 protein: CASSDLGAEAFF. The CDR3 region has the DNA TGTGCCAGCAGTGACCTGGGGGCTGAAGCTTTCTTT.

Ten or more counts support this clonotype. CDR3 nucleotides: TGTGCCAGCAGCGTAACAGGGCAAAGCTCTGGAAACACCATATATTTT. Protein: CASSVTGQSSGNTIYF. The chain has TRBV9 and TRBJ1-3; TRBD1 might be the D (6 bases). Germline CDR1 is SGDLS and CDR2 is YYNGEE. Trimming cost V 1 base and J 0 bases, with 11 bases left between them. This CDR3 has 16 amino acids.

Many counts were recorded for this clonotype. The V call is TRBV7-2, the J call TRBJ2-3; D gene uncertain. The ends were cut back, 4 bases at V and 6 bases at J, with 11 bases in the middle. The CDR3 covers 13 residues. Germline V gives CDR1 SGHTA, CDR2 FQGNSA. The CDR3 spells CASSSSLPDTQYF. CDR3 nucleotides: TGTGCCAGCAGCTCCAGTCTTCCGGATACGCAGTATTTT.

There are many counts of this clonotype. V and J are TRBV5-1 and TRBJ1-2; D is ambiguous. Germline values: CDR1 SGHRS, CDR2 YFSETQ. Trimming stripped 0 bases from V and 2 bases from J, with 8 bases between. This CDR3 spans 14 amino acids. CDR3 sequence reads: CASSLGLTNYGYTF. The CDR3 DNA follows: TGCGCCAGCAGCTTGGGGCTTACCAACTATGGCTACACCTTC.

Concerning this clonotype itself: A clone one base away is much larger, so this may be a read error. No conserved phenylalanine or tryptophan is present at the end of the CDR3, so a read error is the likely explanation. The chain joins TRBV11-1 to TRBJ2-1, with a weak D call TRBD2 (5 bases). The V end was cut by 1 base, the J end by 2 bases, with 15 bases between. The CDR3 runs 17 residues. Germline CDR1 SGHAT, CDR2 FQDESV (reference sequence). The CDR3 coding sequence is TGTGCCAGCAGCTTAGATGGTAGAGGGATCCCCTACAATGAGCAGTTCGTC. Protein: CASSLDGRGIPYNEQFV.

This clonotype was recorded many times. The chain has TRBV7-8 and TRBJ2-7; possibly TRBD1 or TRBD2 for D (5 bases each). Trimming stripped 5 bases from V and 4 bases from J, with 18 bases between. CDR1 is SGHVS and CDR2 is FQNEAQ in the germline V gene. The CDR3 contains 15 residues. As DNA, the CDR3 is TGTGCCAGCAGCCTCTGGCAGGGACGGGATTACGAGCAGTACTTC. It translates to CASSLWQGRDYEQYF.

This clonotype was counted between two and nine times. The rearrangement joins TRBV6-1 to TRBJ1-2; D is ambiguous. The CDR3 loop spans 12 amino acids. V lost 3 bases and J lost 4, with 6 bases in between. Germline values: CDR1 MNHNS, CDR2 SASEGT. CDR3 residues: CASSDDLYGYTF. CDR3 bases: TGTGCCAGCAGTGACGACCTCTATGGCTACACCTTC.

This clonotype was detected only a few times. The CDR3 spells CASSSVHGRQGANTGELFF. The CDR3 DNA follows: TGTGCCAGCAGTTCCGTACACGGAAGACAGGGTGCGAACACCGGGGAGCTGTTTTTT. The J gene is TRBJ2-2, the V gene TRBV28; TRBD1 matches at 7 bases. The V gene's germline CDR1 is MDHEN and CDR2 SYDVKM. This CDR3 has 19 amino acids. Trimming took 4 bases from V and 0 from J; bases not matched to a gene: 14. The full variable domain, with the rest looked up from reference TRBV28 and TRBJ2-2, is DVKVTQSSRYLVKRTGEKVFLECVQDMDHENMFWYRQDPGLGLRLIYFSYDVKMKEKGDIPEGYSVSREKKERFSLILESASTNQTSMYLCASSSVHGRQGANTGELFFGEGSRLTVL.

This chain joins TRBV19 and TRBJ2-7; TRBD2 is a possible D gene (6 bases). Per the germline V gene, CDR1 is LNHDA and CDR2 is SQIVND (reference sequence). The CDR3 totals 13 residues. V gave up 3 bases and J gave up 0 bases, with 6 bases separating them. CDR3 DNA: TGTGCCAGTAGTATCGGGGGCTCCTACGAGCAGTACTTC. Translation gives CASSIGGSYEQYF.

This clonotype has more than one count but fewer than ten. The rearrangement joins TRBV6-1 to TRBJ2-7, with D perhaps matching TRBD1 or TRBD2 (5 bases each). Trimming stripped 0 bases from V and 3 bases from J, with 30 bases between. The germline V gene has CDR1 MNHNS and CDR2 SASEGT. The CDR3 length is 21 residues. CDR3 region: CASSEASIPNLTRGSSYEQYF. CDR3 sequence (DNA): TGTGCCAGCAGTGAAGCCAGTATCCCCAACCTCACGAGGGGATCGAGCTACGAGCAGTACTTC.

This clonotype came up many times. The rearrangement links TRBV25-1 to TRBJ2-7, with D uncertain. Germline-derived CDR1 and CDR2 are MGHDK and SYGVNS. There are 15 residues in the CDR3. V lost 6 bases to trimming and J lost 0 bases, with 15 bases between them. CDR3 amino acids: CASSDPHGSSYEQYF. In nucleotides, the CDR3 is TGTGCCAGCAGCGACCCGCATGGAAGCTCCTACGAGCAGTACTTC.

This clonotype appeared many times. The CDR3 DNA is TGCGCCAGCAGCCTTGGAAAGTCTAATGAAAAACTGTTTTTT. The encoded protein is CASSLGKSNEKLFF. This chain joins TRBV5-1 and TRBJ1-4; D remains unclear. Trimming left V 4 bases short and J 3 bases short, with 10 bases between. CDR1 is SGHRS and CDR2 is YFSETQ in the germline V gene. This CDR3 has 14 residues.

The table lists this clonotype with a few counts. This chain joins TRBV6-5 and TRBJ1-6, with D perhaps matching TRBD1 (5 bases). Germline lookup yields CDR1 MNHEY and CDR2 SVGAGI. CDR3 length: 18 residues. V was clipped by 0 bases and J by 4 bases, with 16 bases between them. CDR3 loop: CASSYSRGVGGYNSPLHF. The CDR3 DNA reads TGTGCCAGCAGTTACTCAAGGGGCGTGGGGGGTTATAATTCACCCCTCCACTTT.

This clonotype was seen more than once but under ten times. The rearrangement uses TRBV6-2 or TRBV6-3 and TRBJ2-7, with 8 bases aligning to TRBD2. There are 17 residues in the CDR3. V shed 2 bases and J 3 bases; nucleotides not matched to a gene: 12. Germline lookup yields CDR1 MNHEY and CDR2 SVGEGT. The CDR3 DNA sequence: TGTGCCAGCAGTTACCTAGGGCCTAGCGGGCAACACTACGAGCAGTACGTC. It encodes CASSYLGPSGQHYEQYV.

Ten or more counts support this clonotype. The chain combines TRBV10-2 with TRBJ2-1, with D perhaps TRBD1 (5 bases). The CDR3 spans 15 residues. Trimming removed 6 bases at V and 4 bases at J, with 16 bases between. The germline gives CDR1 WSHSY, CDR2 SAAADI. For the CDR3, the DNA is TGCGCCAGCAGGGGAACAGGAGTCCTTTACAATGAGCAGTTCTTC. This encodes CASRGTGVLYNEQFF.

This clonotype was found a few times. The chain links TRBV7-2 to TRBJ1-1, with D maybe TRBD1 (5 bases). V lost 4 bases and J 4 bases, leaving 13 bases between the germline ends. There are 14 residues in the CDR3. CDR1 is SGHTA, CDR2 FQGNSA, per germline. This CDR3 reads CASSSVVGGTEAFF. CDR3 in DNA: TGTGCCAGCAGCTCAGTAGTCGGGGGCACTGAAGCTTTCTTT.

In this sample, this clonotype turned up many times. The chain is built from TRBV29-1 and TRBJ2-2, with TRBD2 matching over 7 bases. Per the germline V gene, CDR1 is SQVTM and CDR2 is ANQGSEA. The CDR3 sequence is 13 residues long. Trimming took 7 bases from V and 4 from J; bases not matched to a gene: 6. In nucleotides, the CDR3 is TGCAGCGCCGGGAGGAGCCCCACCGGGGAGCTGTTTTTT. Amino acid sequence: CSAGRSPTGELFF.

This clonotype has at least ten counts. V is TRBV29-1 and J is TRBJ2-2; the D gene is possibly TRBD1 (6 bases). V lost 0 bases to trimming and J lost 1 base, with 12 bases between them. This CDR3 comprises 16 residues. Per the germline V gene, CDR1 is SQVTM and CDR2 is ANQGSEA. For the CDR3, the DNA is TGCAGCGTTGAAGAAAGGCTCAGGGGGAACACCGGGGAGCTGTTTTTT. The encoded protein is CSVEERLRGNTGELFF.

Many counts were recorded for this clonotype. The rearrangement links TRBV6-4 to TRBJ2-1, with D uncertain. Germline-derived CDR1 and CDR2 are MRHNA and SNTAGT. V dropped 5 bases and J dropped 6 bases, with 14 bases sitting between them. This CDR3 region has 14 residues. The CDR3 sequence: CASSRTYEVNEQFF. The CDR3 DNA sequence: TGTGCCAGCAGTCGGACGTATGAAGTCAATGAGCAGTTCTTC.

This clonotype was seen at least ten times. This chain connects TRBV7-3 to TRBJ2-1; 11 positions match TRBD2. V lost 5 bases and J lost 7; bases outside the gene matches: 7. From germline, CDR1 is SGHTA and CDR2 FQGTGA. The length of the CDR3 is 15 residues. The CDR3 spells CASSQQGLAENEQFF. CDR3 nucleotides: TGTGCCAGCAGCCAGCAGGGACTAGCGGAGAATGAGCAGTTCTTC.

Notes on this clonotype: This clone may be a read error of a much larger clone one base away. V is TRBV7-2 and J is TRBJ1-1; tentatively, D is TRBD1 (5 bases). CDR1 and CDR2 from the germline V gene are SGHTA and FQGNSA. The CDR3 length is 14 residues. V dropped 4 bases and J dropped 3 bases, with 12 bases sitting between them. As DNA, the CDR3 is TGTGCCAGCAGCTCCCACGGGACGGACACTGAAGCTTTCTTT. This gives the protein CASSSHGTDTEAFF.

In this sample, this clonotype turned up a few times. The V call is TRBV20-1, the J call TRBJ2-5; 7 bases align to TRBD2. The CDR3 is made up of 10 amino acids. Germline lookup yields CDR1 DFQATT and CDR2 SNEGSKA (reference sequence). The trim removed 5 bases at V and 10 bases at J, leaving 4 bases unmatched. The CDR3 nucleotides read TGCAGTGCTGGGGGGGGGGACCAGTACTTC. Protein product: CSAGGGDQYF.

This clonotype was detected many times. This chain uses TRBV7-9 with TRBJ1-1, with D maybe TRBD1 (5 bases). Germline CDR1 is SEHNR and CDR2 is FQNEAQ (reference sequence). The CDR3 is 15 amino acids. Trimming stripped 1 base from V and 0 bases from J, with 9 bases between. CDR3 sequence: CASSLDEGLNTEAFF. CDR3 DNA: TGTGCCAGCAGCTTAGACGAGGGACTGAACACTGAAGCTTTCTTT.

This clonotype occurred a few times. The chain combines TRBV7-8 with TRBJ1-1; D gene ambiguous. The CDR3 extends over 16 amino acids. Germline V lookup: CDR1 SGHVS, CDR2 FQNEAQ. Trimming removed 1 base from V and 1 base from J, with 13 bases in between. The CDR3 coding sequence is TGTGCCAGCAGCTTAGATTCCGGTCAGCCGAACACTGAAGCTTTCTTT. Amino acid sequence: CASSLDSGQPNTEAFF.

In its sample, this clonotype was seen many times. The CDR3 protein is CASLAGHEQYF. The CDR3 coding sequence is TGTGCCAGCCTAGCGGGGCACGAGCAGTACTTC. This chain joins TRBV7-9 and TRBJ2-7; 9 nucleotides agree with TRBD2. The V and J ends lost 8 bases and 5 bases, in that order; junction bases with no gene match: 1. The CDR3 runs 11 residues. The germline gives CDR1 SEHNR, CDR2 FQNEAQ (reference sequence).

This clonotype was observed many times. CDR3 in DNA: TGTGCCTGGAGTGTACTCCGGCAGAACGAGCAGTACTTC. It specifies CAWSVLRQNEQYF. This rearrangement joins TRBV30 to TRBJ2-7; D gene ambiguous. The CDR3 runs 13 residues. V gave up 0 bases and J gave up 5 bases, with 11 bases separating them. Germline V gene lookup returns CDR1 GTSNPN and CDR2 SVGIG (reference sequence).

The table lists this clonotype with many counts. The chain has TRBV5-1 and TRBJ1-1; no clear D. The CDR3 is 16 residues long. Trimming pared 0 bases from V and 0 bases from J, leaving 12 bases between. Germline CDR1 reads SGHRS; CDR2 reads YFSETQ. The CDR3 loop reads CASSLGARGMNTEAFF. DNA for the CDR3: TGCGCCAGCAGCTTGGGGGCCCGCGGCATGAACACTGAAGCTTTCTTT.